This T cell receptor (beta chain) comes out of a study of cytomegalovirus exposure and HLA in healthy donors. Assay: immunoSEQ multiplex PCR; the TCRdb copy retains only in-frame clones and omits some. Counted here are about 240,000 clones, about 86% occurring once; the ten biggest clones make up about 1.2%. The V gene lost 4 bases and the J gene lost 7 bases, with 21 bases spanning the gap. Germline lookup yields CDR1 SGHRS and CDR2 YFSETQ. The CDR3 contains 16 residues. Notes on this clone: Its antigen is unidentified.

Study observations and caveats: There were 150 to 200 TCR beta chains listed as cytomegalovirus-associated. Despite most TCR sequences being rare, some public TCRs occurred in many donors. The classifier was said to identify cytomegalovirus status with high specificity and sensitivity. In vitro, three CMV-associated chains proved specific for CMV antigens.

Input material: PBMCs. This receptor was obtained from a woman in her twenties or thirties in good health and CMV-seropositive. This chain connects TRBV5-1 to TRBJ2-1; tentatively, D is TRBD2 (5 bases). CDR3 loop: CASSPLASGATNEQFF. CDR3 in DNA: TGCGCCAGCAGCCCCCTGGCGAGCGGAGCGACGAATGAGCAGTTCTTC.